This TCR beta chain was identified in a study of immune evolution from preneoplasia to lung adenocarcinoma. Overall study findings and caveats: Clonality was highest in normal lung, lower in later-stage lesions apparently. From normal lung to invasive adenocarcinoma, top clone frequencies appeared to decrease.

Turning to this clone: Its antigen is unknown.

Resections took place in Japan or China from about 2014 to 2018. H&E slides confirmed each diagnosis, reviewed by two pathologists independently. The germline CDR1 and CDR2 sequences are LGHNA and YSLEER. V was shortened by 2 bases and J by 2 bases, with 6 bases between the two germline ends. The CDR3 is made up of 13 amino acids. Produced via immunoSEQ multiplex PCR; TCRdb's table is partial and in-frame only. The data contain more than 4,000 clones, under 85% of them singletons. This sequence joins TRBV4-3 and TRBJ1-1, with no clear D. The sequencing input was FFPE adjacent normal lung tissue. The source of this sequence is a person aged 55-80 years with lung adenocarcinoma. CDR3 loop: CASSQTGNTEAFF. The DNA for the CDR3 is TGCGCCAGCAGCCAAACCGGAAACACTGAAGCTTTCTTT.